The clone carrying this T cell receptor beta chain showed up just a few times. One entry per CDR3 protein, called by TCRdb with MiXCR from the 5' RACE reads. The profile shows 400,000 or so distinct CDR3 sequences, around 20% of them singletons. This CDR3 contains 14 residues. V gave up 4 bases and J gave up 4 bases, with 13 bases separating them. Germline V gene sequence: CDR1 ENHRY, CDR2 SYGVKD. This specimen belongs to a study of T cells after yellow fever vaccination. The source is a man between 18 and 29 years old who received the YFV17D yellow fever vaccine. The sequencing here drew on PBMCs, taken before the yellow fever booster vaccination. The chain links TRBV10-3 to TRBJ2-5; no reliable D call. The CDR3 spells CAISGYSLGETQYF. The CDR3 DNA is TGTGCCATCAGTGGTTACAGCCTGGGAGAGACCCAGTACTTC.